This T cell receptor beta chain was recorded in a study of shared clonotypes between healthy human individuals. Study outcomes and limitations: In several donors, around 4.5% of naive CD4 clonotypes appeared in common. Generation of non-shared clonotypes was less probable than generation of clonotypes shared by all four donors.

The authors split each subset's genomic DNA evenly across several immunoSEQ plates. TCRdb keeps only in-frame clones here, not all; method: immunoSEQ multiplex PCR. The table shows around 1.9 million clones, with around 93% occurring only once. This CDR3 comprises 15 residues. Looked up from germline, CDR1 is MDHEN and CDR2 is SYDVKM. V was pared by 0 bases and J by 1 base, with 1 base of the junction left unmatched. Naive CD8 cells lacked CD45RO and underwent positive selection for CCR7, leaving out terminally differentiated effector memory CD45RA+ cells. There were no recent acute infections or vaccinations among the donors, who were healthy HIV-negative adults. In the case of this clone: The antigen remains undetermined. The sample holds other DNA sequences that translate to the same CDR3.

The sequencing input was naive CD8+ T cells from PBMCs. The chain combines TRBV28 with TRBJ1-1; TRBD1 matches 8 bases. The TCR sequence derives from a man between 18 and 35 years old in good health. Some clones in this sample may be carry-over from other donors' samples. For the CDR3, the DNA is TGTGCCAGCAGTTTATGGACAGGGGCGAACACTGAAGCTTTCTTT. Protein: CASSLWTGANTEAFF.